Listed here is a single TCR beta chain. The sample is drawn from a study of blood T cell repertoires in COVID-19. Study context: Acute-phase and convalescent COVID-19 samples originated in the United States, Italy and Spain. Nucleic acid was either cDNA or gDNA, and it came from T cells, B-cell-depleted T cells, or PBMCs.

The authors' processing: Nucleated cell counts were estimated from reference gene primer amplification. This table comes from immunoSEQ multiplex PCR, and its TCRdb copy is limited to in-frame clones, with some not included. That table supplies the V and J calls and clone size; D and trimming were determined from the DNA. Among 190,000 or so clones listed, 86% were seen once. Losses at the gene ends were 2 bases for V and 1 base for J; bases not matched to a gene: 5. The CDR3 runs to 16 residues. In germline, CDR1 is KGHSH, CDR2 LQKENI. The material sequenced was peripheral blood. V and J are TRBV18 and TRBJ2-4; 7 nucleotides match TRBD2. The receptor's source is a woman between 70 and 85 years old with acute or convalescent COVID-19. The CDR3 is CASSPGRDVAKNIQYF. The CDR3 DNA reads as TGTGCCAGCTCACCAGGGAGGGATGTCGCCAAAAACATTCAGTACTTC.